Presented here are 5 T cell receptor beta chains from one specimen sequenced in a study of radiotherapy plus CTLA-4 blockade in lung cancer. Sequencing used immunoSEQ multiplex PCR; TCRdb keeps in-frame clones, though not all of them. The data hold some 74,000 clones, with 78% observed a single time. Sequences were derived from peripheral blood, sampled from a patient treated with radiotherapy plus ipilimumab. The receptors were gathered from a human donor with non-small cell lung cancer who had a complete response to radiotherapy plus ipilimumab.

The rearrangement uses TRBV5-4 and TRBJ2-7; 10 positions agree with TRBD1. Per germline, CDR1 SGHNT and CDR2 YYREEE (reference sequence). V trimming: 3 bases; J trimming: 7 bases; junction bases outside the gene matches: 4. CDR3 length: 13 amino acids. Here the CDR3 DNA reads TGTGCCAGCAGCTGGGACAGGGGCTTAGAGCAGTACGTC. Protein: CASSWDRGLEQYV.

The rearrangement joins TRBV6-1 to TRBJ2-2; tentatively, D is TRBD1 or TRBD2 (6 bases each). Per germline, CDR1 MNHNS and CDR2 SASEGT. Trimming cost V 0 bases and J 8 bases, with 19 bases left between them. This CDR3 spans 17 amino acids. The CDR3 DNA is TGTGCCAGCAGTGAAGCAGTCGGGGGCCGGGCTATGGGGGAGCTGTTTTTT. Protein sequence: CASSEAVGGRAMGELFF.

The chain is built from TRBV7-9 and TRBJ1-2, with D possibly matching TRBD1 (6 bases). The CDR3 runs to 16 residues. Germline loops: CDR1 SEHNR, CDR2 FQNEAQ (reference sequence). The V gene lost 1 base and the J gene lost 2 bases, with 14 bases spanning the gap. The CDR3 DNA sequence: TGTGCCAGCAGCTTAGAGGGGGGACCTCCCAACTATGGCTACACCTTC. This sequence encodes CASSLEGGPPNYGYTF.

The chain couples TRBV5-4 to TRBJ1-2; possibly TRBD1 for D (5 bases). The CDR3 consists of 15 residues. Germline V lookup: CDR1 SGHNT, CDR2 YYREEE (reference sequence). V gave up 0 bases and J gave up 10 bases, with 19 bases separating them. CDR3 sequence reads: CASSLALGTRKSYTF. As DNA, the CDR3 is TGTGCCAGCAGCTTGGCCTTAGGGACTCGAAAATCCTACACCTTC. The full variable domain, with the rest looked up from reference TRBV5-4 and TRBJ1-2, is ETGVTQSPTHLIKTRGQQVTLRCSSQSGHNTVSWYQQALGQGPQFIFQYYREEENGRGNFPPRFSGLQFPNYSSELNVNALELDDSALYLCASSLALGTRKSYTFGSGTRLTVV.

The V gene is TRBV11-3, the J gene TRBJ1-1, with TRBD1 matching over 12 bases. The CDR3 sequence is 18 residues long. V gave up 6 bases and J gave up 4 bases; unmatched junction bases: 15. Germline V lookup: CDR1 SGHNT, CDR2 YENEEA. CDR3 protein: CASRSLSGTGGRGTEAFF. DNA of the CDR3: TGTGCCAGCAGATCCCTCAGCGGGACAGGGGGCAGAGGCACTGAAGCTTTCTTT.